This passage covers 14 T cell receptor beta chains from one sample sequenced in a study of shared clonotypes between healthy human individuals. Naive CD8 populations comprised CD45RO-negative cells positively selected for CCR7, excluding terminally differentiated effector memory CD45RA+ cells. TCRdb's table, derived via immunoSEQ multiplex PCR, lists solely in-frame clones and lacks some. The sample has over 2 million clones, roughly 94% seen once. Sequenced: naive CD8+ T cells sorted from blood. The receptors were sampled from a man between 18 and 29 years old in good health.

The chain joins TRBV2 to TRBJ1-5; TRBD1 matches 9 bases. Germline CDR1 reads SNHLY; CDR2 reads FYNNEI. CDR3 length: 16 amino acids. V trimming: 3 bases; J trimming: 5 bases; junction bases outside the gene matches: 8. CDR3 amino acids: CASSDLQGAFDQPQHF. The CDR3, as DNA: TGTGCCAGCAGTGACCTACAGGGGGCTTTCGATCAGCCCCAGCATTTT.

The chain joins TRBV4-1 to TRBJ1-5, with D maybe TRBD1 (5 bases). The CDR3 has 15 residues. V was pared by 1 base and J by 3 bases, with 10 bases between. The germline CDR1 and CDR2 sequences are MGHRA and YSYEKL. CDR3 nucleotide sequence: TGCGCCAGCAGCCAAGCTCCGGGGCTCAATCAGCCCCAGCATTTT. It translates to CASSQAPGLNQPQHF.

The chain combines TRBV7-6 with TRBJ1-1; no reliable D call. V lost 0 bases and J lost 8, with 16 bases in between. The CDR3 spans 15 residues. Germline-derived CDR1 and CDR2 are SGHVS and FNYEAQ. This chain's CDR3 is CASSLAKVGEEEAFF. The DNA for the CDR3 is TGTGCCAGCAGCTTAGCGAAAGTTGGGGAAGAAGAAGCTTTCTTT.

V and J are TRBV4-1 and TRBJ1-3, with a weak D call TRBD1 (5 bases). V shed 6 bases and J shed 2 bases, with 14 bases lying between them. The CDR3 contains 15 residues. CDR1 is MGHRA, CDR2 YSYEKL, per germline. CDR3 sequence (DNA): TGCGCCAGCAGGTTATTAGGGGCGCCTGGAAACACCATATATTTT. It specifies CASRLLGAPGNTIYF.

The chain employs TRBV7-2 and TRBJ1-2; D gene ambiguous. The V end was cut by 3 bases, the J end by 4 bases, with 9 bases between. The germline gives CDR1 SGHTA, CDR2 FQGNSA. The CDR3 covers 13 residues. CDR3: CASSFGDLYGYTF. In nucleotides, the CDR3 is TGTGCCAGCAGCTTCGGGGATCTCTATGGCTACACCTTC.

Here the CDR3 reads CASITQGTGELFF. CDR3 bases: TGTGCCAGCATCACTCAGGGGACCGGGGAGCTGTTTTTT. The chain recombines TRBV7-6 with TRBJ2-2; D may be TRBD1 (6 bases). The CDR3 has 13 amino acids. Germline V gene data show CDR1 as SGHVS and CDR2 as FNYEAQ. V shed 7 bases and J shed 5 bases, with 11 bases lying between them.

The chain is built from TRBV28 and TRBJ1-6; unclear D gene. CDR3 length: 11 residues. The V gene's germline CDR1 is MDHEN and CDR2 SYDVKM. The V end lost 7 bases, the J end lost 9 bases, and 7 bases lay between the germline ends. CDR3 region: CASTRGSPLHF. For the CDR3, the DNA is TGTGCCAGCACCCGAGGTTCACCCCTCCACTTT.

On this clone itself: The same CDR3 is also encoded by other DNA sequences in this sample. CDR3 loop: CASSLGGNEQFF. CDR3 coding DNA: TGCGCCAGCAGCTTGGGAGGGAATGAGCAGTTCTTC. The chain recombines TRBV5-1 with TRBJ2-1; D is possibly TRBD2 (5 bases). Per germline, CDR1 SGHRS and CDR2 YFSETQ. V was cut by 0 bases and J by 7 bases, with 5 bases left in between. This CDR3 has 12 amino acids.

In regard to this clone: The sample carries other DNA sequences with the same CDR3. The chain combines TRBV5-4 with TRBJ1-2, with TRBD1 matching 7 bases. V was pared by 4 bases and J by 6 bases, with 3 bases of the junction left unmatched. The germline CDR1 and CDR2 sequences are SGHNT and YYREEE (reference sequence). CDR3 size: 12 residues. Written as DNA, the CDR3 is TGTGCCAGCAGCCAGACAGGGAATGGCTACACCTTC. It yields the protein CASSQTGNGYTF.

The chain combines TRBV4-3 with TRBJ2-7; 8 nucleotides align to TRBD2. The CDR3 loop spans 14 amino acids. V lost 6 bases to trimming and J lost 4 bases; unmatched junction nucleotides: 8. Germline CDR1 reads LGHNA; CDR2 reads YSLEER. CDR3 DNA: TGCGCCAGCAGTTTCCTCCGGGAGGGGTACGAGCAGTACTTC. Its translation: CASSFLREGYEQYF.

V is TRBV27 and J is TRBJ2-3, with 10 bases lining up with TRBD2. The CDR3 is 16 amino acids. Trimming took 5 bases from V and 3 from J; bases not matched to a gene: 8. Germline V gene lookup returns CDR1 MNHEY and CDR2 SMNVEV (reference sequence). CDR3 sequence (DNA): TGTGCCAGCAGTCCTCTAGCGGGGGAGATTACAGATACGCAGTATTTT. Translated, it gives CASSPLAGEITDTQYF.

V usage is TRBV7-9 and J usage is TRBJ1-2, with TRBD1 identical over 7 bases. This CDR3 has 16 amino acids. V was clipped by 5 bases and J by 7 bases; unmatched bases: 16. Germline CDR1 SEHNR, CDR2 FQNEAQ (reference sequence). The CDR3 region has the DNA TGTGCCAGCAGCGGCCGGGACAGACTCTCTATAAGTGGCTACACCTTC. Protein product: CASSGRDRLSISGYTF. The full variable domain, with the rest looked up from reference TRBV7-9 and TRBJ1-2, is DTGVSQNPRHKITKRGQNVTFRCDPISEHNRLYWYRQTLGQGPEFLTYFQNEAQLEKSRLLSDRFSAERPKGSFSTLEIQRTEQGDSAMYLCASSGRDRLSISGYTFGSGTRLTVV.

This chain uses TRBV6-1 with TRBJ2-5, with D possibly being TRBD1 (6 bases). Germline V gene lookup returns CDR1 MNHNS and CDR2 SASEGT. The ends were cut back, 5 bases at V and 5 bases at J, with 18 bases in the middle. The CDR3 runs 15 residues. The CDR3 DNA sequence: TGTGCCAGCAGTTTTACAGGGCTGTTAGGGGAGACCCAGTACTTC. Translated, it gives CASSFTGLLGETQYF.

The chain employs TRBV30 and TRBJ1-5; 7 bases align to TRBD1. The CDR3 contains 15 residues. Germline CDR1 is GTSNPN and CDR2 is SVGIG (reference sequence). J gave up 6 bases and V 1 base, and 9 bases lay outside the gene matches. The CDR3 DNA sequence: TGTGCCTGGAGTGCCGACAGGGTAGTAGGTCAGCCCCAGCATTTT. Protein: CAWSADRVVGQPQHF.